These T cell receptor beta chains were read from a single sample in a study of cytomegalovirus exposure and HLA in healthy donors. TCRdb keeps only in-frame clones here, not all; method: immunoSEQ multiplex PCR. The sample includes roughly 48,000 clones, around 70% of them seen just once. The sequenced material came from PBMCs. These receptors were obtained from a man aged 18-30 years in good health and CMV-seronegative. CDR3s include the opening cysteine and the closing phenylalanine or tryptophan. Each record gives: D gene, clone size, CDR3 length, V gene, J gene, CDR3 DNA, CDR3 protein. A D gene is named only where the DNA matches it firmly. Part of the rows lack a size; the others show once, few, many or a class for expanded clones.

TRBD1	.	15	TRBV10-2	TRBJ1-5	TGCGCCAGCAGTGGATACAGGGGGCAGAATCAGCCCCAGCATTTT	CASSGYRGQNQPQHF
TRBD2	.	18	TRBV29-1	TRBJ2-1	TGCAGCGTGGCCGGGACTAGCGGGAGTATGTTAGGCTACAATGAGCAGTTCTTC	CSVAGTSGSMLGYNEQFF
TRBD1	medium-sized	15	TRBV6-5	TRBJ1-5	TGTGCCAGCAGCCACAGGGGTTCAGGCAATCAGCCCCAGCATTTT	CASSHRGSGNQPQHF
TRBD1	once	16	TRBV6-1	TRBJ1-4	TGTGCCAGCAGTGAACTGGCCCCAGGACAGGACGAAAAACTGTTTTTT	CASSELAPGQDEKLFF
TRBD1	few	14	TRBV30	TRBJ2-7	TGTGCCGGACATGTACAGGGGGATCCCTACGAGCAGTACTTC	CAGHVQGDPYEQYF
.	.	14	TRBV28	TRBJ2-1	TGTGCCAGCTTACAGGCCGGCTCCTACAATGAGCAGTTCTTC	CASLQAGSYNEQFF
TRBD1	.	13	TRBV6-5	TRBJ1-4	TGTGCCAGCAGTACGCTTGGACAGGGCAAACTGTTTTTT	CASSTLGQGKLFF
TRBD1	.	18	TRBV10-3	TRBJ2-6	TGTGCCATCAGCATTGGGACAGGGATTTTTTCTGGGGCCAACGTCCTGACTTTC	CAISIGTGIFSGANVLTF
.	.	13	TRBV30	TRBJ1-2	TGTGCCTGGAGTGTTGCGCATCTCGAGGGCTACACCTTC	CAWSVAHLEGYTF
.	.	15	TRBV4-2	TRBJ1-1	TGTGCCAGCAGCCAAGATGGGGCAGGGGATCCCGAAGCTTTCTTT	CASSQDGAGDPEAFF
.	.	18	TRBV29-1	TRBJ1-5	TGCAGCGTTGTGTTAGGGGGGGCAGGGCCCACACCTAATCAGCCCCAGCATTTT	CSVVLGGAGPTPNQPQHF
.	.	13	TRBV29-1	TRBJ1-1	TGCAGTGATTTTTGGCCGGGGGGCACTGAAGCTTTCTTT	CSDFWPGGTEAFF
TRBD2	.	14	TRBV29-1	TRBJ2-1	TGCAGCGACACACTAGCGGGAGGGCTCAGTGAGCAGTTCTTC	CSDTLAGGLSEQFF
.	.	14	TRBV28	TRBJ1-2	TGTGCCAGCAGCCCGACAGTTATGGGCCATGGCTACACCTTC	CASSPTVMGHGYTF
.	.	16	TRBV19	TRBJ2-7	TGTGCCAGTAAAAGAGGCCCAGAGGGCGGAAGCTACGAGCAGTACTTC	CASKRGPEGGSYEQYF
.	.	10	TRBV5-8	TRBJ2-7	TGTGCCAGCAGCTTGCTCGAGCAGTACTTC	CASSLLEQYF
TRBD2	.	17	TRBV5-6	TRBJ2-3	TGTGCCAGCAGCCCAGACCAACTAGCGGTCAGCACAGATACGCAGTATTTT	CASSPDQLAVSTDTQYF
.	.	12	TRBV28	TRBJ2-2	TGTGCCAGCAGTGAGGATACCGGGGAGCTGTTTTTT	CASSEDTGELFF
TRBD1	.	16	TRBV4-3	TRBJ2-3	TGCGCCAGCAGCCAGAGGACCGGGACAGGGGGCGGTACGCAGTATTTT	CASSQRTGTGGGTQYF
.	.	15	TRBV19	TRBJ1-5	TGTGCCAGTACTCCTAGTAGCTATAGCAATCAGCCCCAGCATTTT	CASTPSSYSNQPQHF
TRBD2	.	17	TRBV4-3	TRBJ2-7	TGCGCCAGCAGCCCCAGAGGGGCTAGCGGGAGCTCCTACGAGCAGTACTTC	CASSPRGASGSSYEQYF
TRBD1	.	16	TRBV28	TRBJ1-2	TGTGCCAGCAGCCCTCCGATCTGGACAGGGGGTTATGGCTACACCTTC	CASSPPIWTGGYGYTF
.	.	12	TRBV28	TRBJ1-1	TGTGCCAGCAGTTTGGTAGCTGGCAAAGCTTTCTTT	CASSLVAGKAFF
TRBD1	few	17	TRBV4-3	TRBJ1-2	TGCGCCAGCAGCCAAGCCGTCGCCGGGCAGGGGGTTTATGGCTACACCTTC	CASSQAVAGQGVYGYTF
.	.	15	TRBV9	TRBJ2-3	TGTGCCAGCAGCGTAGCCCCCGTTAGCACAGATACGCAGTATTTT	CASSVAPVSTDTQYF
TRBD2	.	13	TRBV30	TRBJ2-1	TGTGCCTGGAACCCCCTAGCGGGAGTAGGGCAGTTCTTC	CAWNPLAGVGQFF
TRBD1	.	15	TRBV6-5	TRBJ2-7	TGTGCCAGCAGTTTGTACAGGGGAAGCTCCTACGAGCAGTACTTC	CASSLYRGSSYEQYF
.	once	15	TRBV9	TRBJ2-7	TGTGCCAGCAGCTCTAGCGGAGGACAGTACTACGAGCAGTACTTC	CASSSSGGQYYEQYF
.	once	14	TRBV6-1	TRBJ1-1	TGTGCCAGCAGTGGCGAGGGAGGGGGCACTGAAGCTTTCTTT	CASSGEGGGTEAFF
.	once	15	TRBV4-2	TRBJ2-7	TGTGCCAGCAGCCAAGAGGGGGCTGGGACCTACGAGCAGTACTTC	CASSQEGAGTYEQYF
.	.	15	TRBV6-5	TRBJ2-5	TGTGCCAGCAGTTTAAGAAGGGAAAGGGGGGAGACCCAGTACTTC	CASSLRRERGETQYF
.	.	16	TRBV4-1	TRBJ2-3	TGCGCCAGCAGCCAAGATGGAGCGATTGACACAGATACGCAGTATTTT	CASSQDGAIDTDTQYF
.	.	15	TRBV4-1	TRBJ2-3	TGCGCCAGCAGCCAAGTTGGCGGTATTAGGGATACGCAGTATTTT	CASSQVGGIRDTQYF
.	.	14	TRBV2	TRBJ1-4	TGTGCCAGCAGTGAAAACAGGGTTGGGGAAAAACTGTTTTTT	CASSENRVGEKLFF
.	.	16	TRBV7-9	TRBJ1-1	TGTGCCAGCAGCTCTGACAGGTCCCCCCGGGGCACTGAAGCTTTCTTT	CASSSDRSPRGTEAFF
.	.	15	TRBV7-2	TRBJ1-5	TGTGCCAGCAGCGTGCAGGGAACCGTCAATCAGCCCCAGCATTTT	CASSVQGTVNQPQHF
.	few	12	TRBV28	TRBJ1-1	TGTGCCAGCAGCCGACGGACAACTGAAGCTTTCTTT	CASSRRTTEAFF
TRBD1	few	13	TRBV5-6	TRBJ1-1	TGTGCCAGCAGTCAGGACAGGGGAACTGAAGCTTTCTTT	CASSQDRGTEAFF
.	.	12	TRBV5-6	TRBJ1-1	TGTGCCAGCAGCTTGAGGGGCGCGGCTGCTTTCTTT	CASSLRGAAAFF
.	few	15	TRBV11-3	TRBJ2-2	TGTGCCAGCAGCTTAGGCGGGACCTCCACCGGGGAGCTGTTTTTT	CASSLGGTSTGELFF
TRBD1	.	12	TRBV29-1	TRBJ2-3	TGCAGCGGGGACAGGGGGACAGATACGCAGTATTTT	CSGDRGTDTQYF
.	few	14	TRBV7-9	TRBJ1-6	TGTGCCAGCATGAGAAGCTCCTATAATTCACCCCTCCACTTT	CASMRSSYNSPLHF
.	.	14	TRBV19	TRBJ1-4	TGTGCCAGTAGGGACAATCGGGCTAATGAAAAACTGTTTTTT	CASRDNRANEKLFF
.	.	14	TRBV13	TRBJ2-7	TGTGCCAGCAGCCGCCCCACAGACTCCTACGAGCAGTACTTC	CASSRPTDSYEQYF
TRBD1	.	15	TRBV7-9	TRBJ2-4	TGTGCCAGCAGCTTAACAGGGGGCGCCAAAAACATTCAGTACTTC	CASSLTGGAKNIQYF
.	few	13	TRBV10-3	TRBJ1-1	TGTGCCATCAGTGATCGGGGGAACACTGAAGCTTTCTTT	CAISDRGNTEAFF
TRBD1	once	16	TRBV6-5	TRBJ1-2	TGTGCCAGCAGTTACTCGCCGACAGGGGCTAACTATGGCTACACCTTC	CASSYSPTGANYGYTF